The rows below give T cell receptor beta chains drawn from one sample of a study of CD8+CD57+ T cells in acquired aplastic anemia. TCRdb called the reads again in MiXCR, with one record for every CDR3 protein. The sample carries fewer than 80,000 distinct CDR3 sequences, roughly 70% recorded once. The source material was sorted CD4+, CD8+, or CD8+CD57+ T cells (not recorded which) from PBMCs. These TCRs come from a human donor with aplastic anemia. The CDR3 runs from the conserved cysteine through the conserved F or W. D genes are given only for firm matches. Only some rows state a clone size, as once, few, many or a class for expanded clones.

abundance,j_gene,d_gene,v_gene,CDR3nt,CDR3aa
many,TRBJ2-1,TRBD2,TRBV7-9,TGTGCCAGCAGCTTCGACGGGACTAGCAAAGCGTCCTACAATGAGCAGTTCTTC,CASSFDGTSKASYNEQFF
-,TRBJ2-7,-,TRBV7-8,TGTGCCAGTACACCAGGGGAGGGCGAGCAGTACTTC,CASTPGEGEQYF
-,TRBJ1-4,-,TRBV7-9,TGTGCCAGCAGCTTCGTGGAGACCAGAAATGAAAAACTGTTTTTT,CASSFVETRNEKLFF
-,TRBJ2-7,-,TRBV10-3,TGTGCCATCAGTGAGAGCGGGACAGTCCCTACCTACGAGCAGTACTTC,CAISESGTVPTYEQYF
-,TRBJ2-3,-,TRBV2,TGTGCCAGCTACTATGTGGCAGATACGCAGTATTTT,CASYYVADTQYF
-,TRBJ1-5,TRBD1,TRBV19,TGTGCCAGTAGTTCCCCTACAGGGGATTTATATAGCAATCAGCCCCAGCATTTT,CASSSPTGDLYSNQPQHF
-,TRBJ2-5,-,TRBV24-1,TGTGCCACCAGTGATTATAAGGGGACCCAGTACTTC,CATSDYKGTQYF
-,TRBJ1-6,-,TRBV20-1,TGCAGTGCTTCGGGGACTGTCTCCTATAATTCACCCCTCCACTTT,CSASGTVSYNSPLHF
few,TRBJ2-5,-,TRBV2,TGTGCCAGCAGCAGGGTTAGCGTGGAGACCCAGTACTTC,CASSRVSVETQYF
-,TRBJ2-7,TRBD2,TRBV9,TGTGCCAGCGCCATGGGGCGGGAGAGCTACGAGCAGTACTTC,CASAMGRESYEQYF
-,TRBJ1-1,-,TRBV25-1,TGTGCCAGCAGTGCCCCCACGCTACGGGGAAGGGGCACTGAAGCTTTCTTT,CASSAPTLRGRGTEAFF
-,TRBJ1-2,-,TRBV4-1,TGCGCCAGCAGCCAAACCTCCGGGACACCTAACTATGGCTACACCTTC,CASSQTSGTPNYGYTF
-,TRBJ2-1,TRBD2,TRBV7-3,TGTGCCAGCAGCCCATTAACCCTCCTAGCGGGAGGGCCTATGGAGCAGTTCTTC,CASSPLTLLAGGPMEQFF